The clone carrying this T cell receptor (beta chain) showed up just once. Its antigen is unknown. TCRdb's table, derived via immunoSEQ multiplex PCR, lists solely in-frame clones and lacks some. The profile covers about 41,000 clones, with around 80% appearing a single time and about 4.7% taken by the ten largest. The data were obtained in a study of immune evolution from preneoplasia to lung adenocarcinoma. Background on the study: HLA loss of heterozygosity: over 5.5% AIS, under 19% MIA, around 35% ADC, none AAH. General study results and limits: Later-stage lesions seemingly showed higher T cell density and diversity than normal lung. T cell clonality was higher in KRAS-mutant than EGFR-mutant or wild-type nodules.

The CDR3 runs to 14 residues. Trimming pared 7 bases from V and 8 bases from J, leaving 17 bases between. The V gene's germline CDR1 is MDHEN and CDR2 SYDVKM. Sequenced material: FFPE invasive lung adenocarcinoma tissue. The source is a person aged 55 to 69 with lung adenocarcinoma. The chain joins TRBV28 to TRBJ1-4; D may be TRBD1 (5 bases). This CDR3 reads CASTPYEEGEKLFF. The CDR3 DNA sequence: TGTGCCAGCACCCCGTACGAGGAGGGGGAAAAACTGTTTTTT.